This T cell receptor beta chain was obtained from a study of cytomegalovirus exposure and HLA in healthy donors. Vbeta (60) and Jbeta (13) primers were used in the PCR. Produced via immunoSEQ multiplex PCR; TCRdb's table is partial and in-frame only. The table lists under 250,000 clones, about 72% of them singletons. The V and J ends lost 5 bases and 5 bases respectively, with 4 bases between them. Germline CDR1 is SGHTA and CDR2 is FQGTGA. The length of the CDR3 is 11 residues. The receptor's source is a male donor in good health and CMV-seronegative. The sequencing sample was made of PBMCs. This chain links TRBV7-3 with TRBJ2-1; no definite D call. Here the CDR3 reads CASSPDNEQFF. CDR3 DNA: TGTGCCAGCAGCCCAGACAATGAGCAGTTCTTC.